The sequence of this TCR beta chain was determined in a study of cytomegalovirus exposure and HLA in healthy donors. These donors, healthy bone marrow donors, were studied. Worth noting for this clone: Antigen: not known.

Germline CDR1 reads MDHEN; CDR2 reads SYDVKM. CDR3 length equals 17 residues. V dropped 7 bases and J dropped 8; count of bases not matched to a gene: 20. The PCR ran on 60 Vbeta and 13 Jbeta primers. Using immunoSEQ multiplex PCR, the repertoire was profiled, and TCRdb retains in-frame clones only, with some absent. This table has over 75,000 clones, about 80% appearing once. Findings and caveats of the study: Confirmation in vitro established that a few CMV-associated chains were specific for CMV antigens. Rare TCR sequences predominated, though certain public TCRs were found in many donors. Follow-up analysis later connected one missense variant in DCLRE1C with trimming of TCR beta V- and J-genes.

This chain joins TRBV28 and TRBJ1-2; 9 bases match TRBD1. The sequence was collected from a man in his sixties in good health and CMV-seropositive. Sequenced sample: PBMCs. Here the CDR3 DNA reads TGTGCCAGCAATTCCCCTACCCTCACAGGGGGCGAAAGAGGCTACACCTTC. Its protein product is CASNSPTLTGGERGYTF.